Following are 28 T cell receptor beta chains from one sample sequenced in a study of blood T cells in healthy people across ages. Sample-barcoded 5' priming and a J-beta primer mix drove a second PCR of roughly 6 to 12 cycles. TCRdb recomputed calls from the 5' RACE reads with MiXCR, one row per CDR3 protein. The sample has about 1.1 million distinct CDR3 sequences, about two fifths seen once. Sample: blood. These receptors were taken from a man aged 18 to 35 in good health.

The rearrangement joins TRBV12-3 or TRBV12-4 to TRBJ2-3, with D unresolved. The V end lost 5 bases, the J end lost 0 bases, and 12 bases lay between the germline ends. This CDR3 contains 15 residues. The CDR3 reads CASSSETPSTDTQYF. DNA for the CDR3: TGTGCCAGCAGTAGCGAGACACCTAGCACAGATACGCAGTATTTT.

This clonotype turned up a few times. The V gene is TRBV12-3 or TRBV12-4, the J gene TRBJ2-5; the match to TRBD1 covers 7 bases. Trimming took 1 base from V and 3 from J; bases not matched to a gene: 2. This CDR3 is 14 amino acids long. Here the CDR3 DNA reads TGTGCCAGCAGTTTAGGACAGGGTAAAGAGACCCAGTACTTC. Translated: CASSLGQGKETQYF.

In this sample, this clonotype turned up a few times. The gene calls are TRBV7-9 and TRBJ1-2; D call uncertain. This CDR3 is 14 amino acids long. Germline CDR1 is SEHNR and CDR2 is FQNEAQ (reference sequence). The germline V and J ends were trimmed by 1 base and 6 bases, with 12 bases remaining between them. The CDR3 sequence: CASSLVSREDGYTF. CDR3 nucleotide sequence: TGTGCCAGCAGCTTAGTATCACGAGAGGATGGCTACACCTTC.

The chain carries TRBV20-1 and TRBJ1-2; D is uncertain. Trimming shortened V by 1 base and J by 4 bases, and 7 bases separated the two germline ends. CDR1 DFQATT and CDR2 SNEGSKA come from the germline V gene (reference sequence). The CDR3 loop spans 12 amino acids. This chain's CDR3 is CSARVQIYGYTF. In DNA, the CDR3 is TGCAGTGCTAGAGTACAGATCTATGGCTACACCTTC.

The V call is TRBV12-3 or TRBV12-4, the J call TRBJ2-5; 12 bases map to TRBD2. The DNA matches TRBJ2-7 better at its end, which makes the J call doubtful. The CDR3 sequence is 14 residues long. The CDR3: CASAPGLAGHEQYF. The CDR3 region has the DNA TGTGCCAGCGCTCCGGGACTAGCGGGCCACGAGCAGTACTTC.

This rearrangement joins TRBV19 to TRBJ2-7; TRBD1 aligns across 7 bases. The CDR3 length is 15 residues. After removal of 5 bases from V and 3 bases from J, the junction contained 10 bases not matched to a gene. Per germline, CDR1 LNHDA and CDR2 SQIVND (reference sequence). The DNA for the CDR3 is TGTGCCAGTAGTTTTACCTTGGACAGGAGCTACGAGCAGTACTTC. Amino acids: CASSFTLDRSYEQYF. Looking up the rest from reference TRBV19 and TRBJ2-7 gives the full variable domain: DGGITQSPKYLFRKEGQNVTLSCEQNLNHDAMYWYRQDPGQGLRLIYYSQIVNDFQKGDIAEGYSVSREKKESFPLTVTSAQKNPTAFYLCASSFTLDRSYEQYFGPGTRLTVT.

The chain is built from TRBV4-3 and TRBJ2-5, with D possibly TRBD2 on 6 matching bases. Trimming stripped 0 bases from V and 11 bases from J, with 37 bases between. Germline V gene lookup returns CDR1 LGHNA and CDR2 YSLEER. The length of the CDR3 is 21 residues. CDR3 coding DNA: TGCGCCAGCAGCCAAGATCCCGCCGGCTGGGACTCTTCGAATTACTACAATGAGCAGTACTTC. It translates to CASSQDPAGWDSSNYYNEQYF.

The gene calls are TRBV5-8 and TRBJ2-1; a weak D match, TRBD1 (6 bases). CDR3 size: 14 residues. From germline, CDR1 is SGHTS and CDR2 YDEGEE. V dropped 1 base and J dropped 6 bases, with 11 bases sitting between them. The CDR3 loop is CASSLNRVGNEQFF. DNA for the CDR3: TGTGCCAGCAGCTTGAACAGGGTCGGCAATGAGCAGTTCTTC. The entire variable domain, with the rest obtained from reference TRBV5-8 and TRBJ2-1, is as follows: EAGVTQSPTHLIKTRGQQATLRCSPISGHTSVYWYQQALGLGLQFLLWYDEGEERNRGNFPPRFSGRQFPNYSSELNVNALELEDSALYLCASSLNRVGNEQFFGPGTRLTVL.

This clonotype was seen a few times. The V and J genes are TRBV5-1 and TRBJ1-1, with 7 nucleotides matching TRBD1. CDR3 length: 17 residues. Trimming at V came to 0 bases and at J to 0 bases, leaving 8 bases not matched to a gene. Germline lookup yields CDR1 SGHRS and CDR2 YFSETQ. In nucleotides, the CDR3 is TGCGCCAGCAGCTTGGCGGGACAGTCAGCGGTGAACACTGAAGCTTTCTTT. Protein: CASSLAGQSAVNTEAFF.

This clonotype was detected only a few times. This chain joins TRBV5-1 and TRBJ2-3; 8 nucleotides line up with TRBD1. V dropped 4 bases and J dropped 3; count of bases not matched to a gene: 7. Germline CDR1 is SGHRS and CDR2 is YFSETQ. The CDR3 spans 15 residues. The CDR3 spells CASSHRTGITDTQYF. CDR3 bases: TGCGCCAGCAGCCACCGGACAGGGATTACAGATACGCAGTATTTT.

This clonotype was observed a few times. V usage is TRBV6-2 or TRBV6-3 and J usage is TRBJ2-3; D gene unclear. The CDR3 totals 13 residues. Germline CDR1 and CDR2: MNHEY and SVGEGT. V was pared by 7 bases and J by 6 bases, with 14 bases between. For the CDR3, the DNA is TGTGCCAGCACAGCCAGCAATGCCGATACGCAGTATTTT. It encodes CASTASNADTQYF.

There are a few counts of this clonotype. The CDR3 here is CSARALGQGDTDTQYF. DNA of the CDR3: TGCAGTGCTAGAGCCCTAGGACAGGGCGACACAGATACGCAGTATTTT. J is TRBJ2-3 and V is TRBV20-1, with 8 bases lining up with TRBD1. The CDR3 length is 16 residues. Germline V gene lookup returns CDR1 DFQATT and CDR2 SNEGSKA (reference sequence). After removal of 1 base from V and 2 bases from J, the junction contained 8 bases not matched to a gene.

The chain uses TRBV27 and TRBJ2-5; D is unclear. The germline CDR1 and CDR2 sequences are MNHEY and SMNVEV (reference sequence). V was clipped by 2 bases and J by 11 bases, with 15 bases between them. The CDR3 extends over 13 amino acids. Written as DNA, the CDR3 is TGTGCCAGCAGTTTAGGATTTTACAATGAGCAGTACTTC. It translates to CASSLGFYNEQYF.

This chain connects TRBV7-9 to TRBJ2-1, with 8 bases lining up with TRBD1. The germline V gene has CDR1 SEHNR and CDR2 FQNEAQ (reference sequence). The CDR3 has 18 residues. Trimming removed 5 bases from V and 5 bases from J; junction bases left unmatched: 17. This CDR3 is CASSQTTLTGTGHNEQFF. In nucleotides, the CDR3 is TGTGCCAGCAGCCAAACTACCCTCACCGGGACAGGTCACAATGAGCAGTTCTTC.

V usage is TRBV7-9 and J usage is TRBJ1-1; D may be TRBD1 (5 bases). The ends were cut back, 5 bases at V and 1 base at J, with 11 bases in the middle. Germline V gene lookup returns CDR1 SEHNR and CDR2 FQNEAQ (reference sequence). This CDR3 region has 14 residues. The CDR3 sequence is CASSRRGENTEAFF. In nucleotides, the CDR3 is TGTGCCAGCAGCCGCCGGGGGGAGAACACTGAAGCTTTCTTT. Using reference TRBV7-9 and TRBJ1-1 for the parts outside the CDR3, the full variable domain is DTGVSQNPRHKITKRGQNVTFRCDPISEHNRLYWYRQTLGQGPEFLTYFQNEAQLEKSRLLSDRFSAERPKGSFSTLEIQRTEQGDSAMYLCASSRRGENTEAFFGQGTRLTVV.

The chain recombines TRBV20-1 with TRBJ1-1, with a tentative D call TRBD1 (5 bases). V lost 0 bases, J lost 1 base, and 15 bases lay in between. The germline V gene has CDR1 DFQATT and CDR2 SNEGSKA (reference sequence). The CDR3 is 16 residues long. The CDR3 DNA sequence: TGCAGTGCTAGAGAAATTATGGGGACGGCGAACACTGAAGCTTTCTTT. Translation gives CSAREIMGTANTEAFF.

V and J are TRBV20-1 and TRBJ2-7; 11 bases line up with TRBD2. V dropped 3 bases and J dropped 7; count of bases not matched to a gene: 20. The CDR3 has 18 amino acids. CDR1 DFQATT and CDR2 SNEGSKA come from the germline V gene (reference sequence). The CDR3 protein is CSARFASGGLNSYNEQYF. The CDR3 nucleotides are TGCAGTGCTAGGTTCGCTAGCGGGGGGCTGAACTCCTACAATGAGCAGTACTTC.

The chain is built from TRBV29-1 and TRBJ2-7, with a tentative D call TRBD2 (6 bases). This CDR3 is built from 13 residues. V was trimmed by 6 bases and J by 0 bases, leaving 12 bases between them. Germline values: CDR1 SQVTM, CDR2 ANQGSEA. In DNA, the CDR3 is TGCAGCGTCGCCGCGGGACTCTCCTACGAGCAGTACTTC. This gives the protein CSVAAGLSYEQYF.

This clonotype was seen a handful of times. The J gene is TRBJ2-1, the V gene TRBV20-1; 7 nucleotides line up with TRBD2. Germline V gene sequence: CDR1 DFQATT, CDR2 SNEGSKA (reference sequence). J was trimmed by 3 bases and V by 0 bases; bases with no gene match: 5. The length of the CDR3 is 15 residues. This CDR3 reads CSARDGAGVYNEQFF. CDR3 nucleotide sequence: TGCAGTGCTAGAGATGGCGCGGGGGTCTACAATGAGCAGTTCTTC.

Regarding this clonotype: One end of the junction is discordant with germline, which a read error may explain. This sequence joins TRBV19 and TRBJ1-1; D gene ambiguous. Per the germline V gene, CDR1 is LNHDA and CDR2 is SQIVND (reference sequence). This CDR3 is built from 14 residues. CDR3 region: CASSMQDRGTEAFF. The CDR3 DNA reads TGCGCCAGTAGTATGCAGGATCGGGGCACTGAAGCTTTCTTT.

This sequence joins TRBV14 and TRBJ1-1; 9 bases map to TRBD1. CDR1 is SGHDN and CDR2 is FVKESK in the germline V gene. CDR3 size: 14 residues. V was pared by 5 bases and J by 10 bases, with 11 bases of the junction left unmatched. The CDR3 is CASSFPGQGAGAFF. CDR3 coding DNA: TGTGCCAGCAGCTTCCCGGGACAGGGAGCGGGAGCTTTCTTT.

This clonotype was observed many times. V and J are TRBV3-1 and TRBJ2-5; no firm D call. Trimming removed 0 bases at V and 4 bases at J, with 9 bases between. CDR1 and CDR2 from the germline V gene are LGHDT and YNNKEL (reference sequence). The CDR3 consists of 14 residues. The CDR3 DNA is TGTGCCAGCAGCCAAGATAGGCAGCGAGAGACCCAGTACTTC. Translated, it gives CASSQDRQRETQYF.

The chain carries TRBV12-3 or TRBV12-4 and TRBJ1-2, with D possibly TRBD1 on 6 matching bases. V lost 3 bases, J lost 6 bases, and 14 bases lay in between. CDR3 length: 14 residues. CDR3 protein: CASSFWTARDGYTF. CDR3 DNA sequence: TGTGCCAGCAGTTTCTGGACAGCGAGGGATGGCTACACCTTC.

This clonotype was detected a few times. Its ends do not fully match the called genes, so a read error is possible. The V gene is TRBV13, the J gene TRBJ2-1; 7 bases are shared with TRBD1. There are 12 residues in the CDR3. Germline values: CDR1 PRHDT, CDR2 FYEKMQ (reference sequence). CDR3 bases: TGTGCCAACAGCCAAGACAGGGAAGGTCTGTTCTTC. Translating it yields CANSQDREGLFF.

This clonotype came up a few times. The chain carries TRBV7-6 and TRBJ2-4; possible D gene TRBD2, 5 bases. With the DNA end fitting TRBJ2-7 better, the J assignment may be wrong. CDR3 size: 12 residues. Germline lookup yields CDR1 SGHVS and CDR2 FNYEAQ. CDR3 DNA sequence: TGTGCCAGCAGCTCCGGACTCAACGAGCAGTACTTC. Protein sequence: CASSSGLNEQYF.

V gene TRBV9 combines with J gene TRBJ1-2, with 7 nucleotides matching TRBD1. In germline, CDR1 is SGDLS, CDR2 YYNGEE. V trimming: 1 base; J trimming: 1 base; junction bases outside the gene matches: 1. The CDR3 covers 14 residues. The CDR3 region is CASSVWDSNYGYTF. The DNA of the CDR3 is TGTGCCAGCAGCGTATGGGACAGTAACTATGGCTACACCTTC.

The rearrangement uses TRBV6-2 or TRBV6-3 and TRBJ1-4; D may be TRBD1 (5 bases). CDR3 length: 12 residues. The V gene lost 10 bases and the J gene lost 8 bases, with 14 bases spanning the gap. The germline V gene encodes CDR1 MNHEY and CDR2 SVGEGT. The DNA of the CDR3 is TGTGCCACCCGACGGGGGAACGAAAAACTGTTTTTT. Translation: CATRRGNEKLFF.

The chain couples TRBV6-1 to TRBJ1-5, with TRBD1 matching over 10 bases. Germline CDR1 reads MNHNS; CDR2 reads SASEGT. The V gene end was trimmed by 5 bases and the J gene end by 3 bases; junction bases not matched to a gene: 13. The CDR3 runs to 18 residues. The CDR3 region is CASSRAGTGVPNNQPQHF. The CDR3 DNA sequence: TGTGCCAGCAGTCGCGCCGGGACAGGGGTTCCAAACAATCAGCCCCAGCATTTT.